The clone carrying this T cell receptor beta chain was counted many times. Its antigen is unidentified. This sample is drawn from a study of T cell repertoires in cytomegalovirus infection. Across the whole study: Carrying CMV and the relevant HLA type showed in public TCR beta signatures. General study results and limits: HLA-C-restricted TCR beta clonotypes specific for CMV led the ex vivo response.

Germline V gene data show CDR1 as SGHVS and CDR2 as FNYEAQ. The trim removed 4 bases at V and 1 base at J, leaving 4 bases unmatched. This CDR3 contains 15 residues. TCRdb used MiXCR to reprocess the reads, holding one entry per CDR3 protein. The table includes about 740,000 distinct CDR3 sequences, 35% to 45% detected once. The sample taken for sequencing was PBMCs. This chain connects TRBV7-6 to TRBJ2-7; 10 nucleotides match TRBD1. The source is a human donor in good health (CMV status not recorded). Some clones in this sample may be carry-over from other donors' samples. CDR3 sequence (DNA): TGTGCCAGCAGCTATGTGGGACAGGGGTCCTACGAGCAGTACTTC. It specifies CASSYVGQGSYEQYF.